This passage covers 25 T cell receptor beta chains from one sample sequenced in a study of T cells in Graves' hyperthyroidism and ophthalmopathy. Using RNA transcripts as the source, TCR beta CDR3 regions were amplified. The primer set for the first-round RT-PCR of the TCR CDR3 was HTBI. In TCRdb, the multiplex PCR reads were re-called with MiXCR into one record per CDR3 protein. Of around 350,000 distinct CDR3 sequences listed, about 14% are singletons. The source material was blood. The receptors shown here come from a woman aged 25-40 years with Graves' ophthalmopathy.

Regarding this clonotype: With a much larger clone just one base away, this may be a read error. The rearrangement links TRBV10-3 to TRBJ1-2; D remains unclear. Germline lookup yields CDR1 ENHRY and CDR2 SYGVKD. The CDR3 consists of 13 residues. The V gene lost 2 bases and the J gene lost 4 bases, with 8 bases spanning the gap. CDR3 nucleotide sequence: TGTGCCATCAGTGAGAGAGCCTCCTATGGCTACACCTTC. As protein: CAISERASYGYTF.

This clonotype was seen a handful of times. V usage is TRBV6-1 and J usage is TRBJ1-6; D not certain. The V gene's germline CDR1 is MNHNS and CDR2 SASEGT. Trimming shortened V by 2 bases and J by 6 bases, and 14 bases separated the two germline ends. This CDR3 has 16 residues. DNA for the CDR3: TGTGCCAGCAGTGAAAGGCCCCCGGGCATTAATTCACCCCTCCACTTT. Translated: CASSERPPGINSPLHF.

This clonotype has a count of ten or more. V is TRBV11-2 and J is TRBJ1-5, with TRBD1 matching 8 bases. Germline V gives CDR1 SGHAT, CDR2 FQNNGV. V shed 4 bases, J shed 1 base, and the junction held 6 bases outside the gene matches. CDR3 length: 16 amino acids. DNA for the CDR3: TGTGCCAGCAGCTCCGGACAGGGCGGAAGCAATCAGCCCCAGCATTTT. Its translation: CASSSGQGGSNQPQHF.

The CDR3 spells CASSEEIRGEQYF. CDR3 bases: TGTGCCAGCAGTGAAGAAATACGGGGTGAGCAGTACTTC. The chain is built from TRBV2 and TRBJ2-7, with a tentative D call TRBD2 (5 bases). V lost 1 base to trimming and J lost 7 bases, with 11 bases between them. From germline, CDR1 is SNHLY and CDR2 FYNNEI. The length of the CDR3 is 13 residues.

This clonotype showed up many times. CDR3 residues: CASSFRRGQMESYEQYF. The CDR3 nucleotides are TGCGCCAGCAGCTTCCGCAGGGGGCAAATGGAGTCCTACGAGCAGTACTTC. The rearrangement uses TRBV5-1 and TRBJ2-7, with TRBD1 matching over 8 bases. The CDR3 length is 17 residues. V was clipped by 2 bases and J by 1 base; unmatched bases: 11. Germline V gene sequence: CDR1 SGHRS, CDR2 YFSETQ. The entire variable domain, with the rest obtained from reference TRBV5-1 and TRBJ2-7, is as follows: KAGVTQTPRYLIKTRGQQVTLSCSPISGHRSVSWYQQTPGQGLQFLFEYFSETQRNKGNFPGRFSGRQFSNSRSEMNVSTLELGDSALYLCASSFRRGQMESYEQYFGPGTRLTVT.

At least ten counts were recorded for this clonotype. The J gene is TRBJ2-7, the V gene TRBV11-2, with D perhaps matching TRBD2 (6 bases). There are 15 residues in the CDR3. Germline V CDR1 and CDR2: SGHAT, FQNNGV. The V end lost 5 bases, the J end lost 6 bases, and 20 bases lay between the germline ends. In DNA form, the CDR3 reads TGTGCCAGCAGCCTTATCTGGGGGGAGAGGATCGAGCAGTACTTC. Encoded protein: CASSLIWGERIEQYF.

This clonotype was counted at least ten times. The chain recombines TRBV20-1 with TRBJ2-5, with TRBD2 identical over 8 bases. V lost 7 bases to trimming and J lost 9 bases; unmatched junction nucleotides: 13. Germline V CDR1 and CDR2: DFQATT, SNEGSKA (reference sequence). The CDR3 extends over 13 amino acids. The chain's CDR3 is CSGENGGAGPQYF. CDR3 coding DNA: TGCAGTGGGGAAAACGGGGGGGCCGGGCCCCAGTACTTC.

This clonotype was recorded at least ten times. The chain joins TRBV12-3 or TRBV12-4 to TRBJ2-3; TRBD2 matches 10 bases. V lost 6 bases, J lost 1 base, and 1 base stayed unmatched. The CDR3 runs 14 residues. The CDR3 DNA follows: TGTGCCAGCAGCGGACTAGCGGGCACAGATACGCAGTATTTT. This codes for CASSGLAGTDTQYF.

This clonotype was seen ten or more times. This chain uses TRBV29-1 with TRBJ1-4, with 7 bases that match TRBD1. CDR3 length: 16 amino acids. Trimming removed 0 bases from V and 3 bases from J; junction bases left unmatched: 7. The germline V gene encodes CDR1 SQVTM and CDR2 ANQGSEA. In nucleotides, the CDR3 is TGCAGCGTTGAAGATCTAGGACAGGCCGCTAATGAAAAACTGTTTTTT. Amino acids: CSVEDLGQAANEKLFF. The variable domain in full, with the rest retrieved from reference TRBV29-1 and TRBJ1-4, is SAVISQKPSRDICQRGTSLTIQCQVDSQVTMMFWYRQQPGQSLTLIATANQGSEATYESGFVIDKFPISRPNLTFSTLTVSNMSPEDSSIYLCSVEDLGQAANEKLFFGSGTQLSVL.

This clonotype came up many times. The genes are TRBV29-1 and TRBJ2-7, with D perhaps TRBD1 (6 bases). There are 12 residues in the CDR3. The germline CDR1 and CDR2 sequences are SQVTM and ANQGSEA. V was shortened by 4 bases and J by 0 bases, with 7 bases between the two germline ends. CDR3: CSVGTDSYEQYF. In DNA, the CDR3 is TGCAGCGTTGGGACAGACTCCTACGAGCAGTACTTC.

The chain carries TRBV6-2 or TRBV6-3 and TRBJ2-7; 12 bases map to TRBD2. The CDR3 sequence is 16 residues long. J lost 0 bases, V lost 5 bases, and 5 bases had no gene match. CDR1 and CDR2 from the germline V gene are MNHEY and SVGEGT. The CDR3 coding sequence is TGTGCCAGCAGTGGACTAGCGGGGAGAAGCTCCTACGAGCAGTACTTC. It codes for CASSGLAGRSSYEQYF.

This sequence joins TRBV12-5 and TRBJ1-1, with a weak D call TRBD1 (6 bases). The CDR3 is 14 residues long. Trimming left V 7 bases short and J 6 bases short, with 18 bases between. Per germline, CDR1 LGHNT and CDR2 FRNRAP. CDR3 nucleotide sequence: TGTGCTAGTGACCCGACAGGAAAAAACGCTGAAGCTTTCTTT. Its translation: CASDPTGKNAEAFF. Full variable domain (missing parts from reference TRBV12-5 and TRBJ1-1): DARVTQTPRHKVTEMGQEVTMRCQPILGHNTVFWYRQTMMQGLELLAYFRNRAPLDDSGMPKDRFSAEMPDATLATLKIQPSEPRDSAVYFCASDPTGKNAEAFFGQGTRLTVV.

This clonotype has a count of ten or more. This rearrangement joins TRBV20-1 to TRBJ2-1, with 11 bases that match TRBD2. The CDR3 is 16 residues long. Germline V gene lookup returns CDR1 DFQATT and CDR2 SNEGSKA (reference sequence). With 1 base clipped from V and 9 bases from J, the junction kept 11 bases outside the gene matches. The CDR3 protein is CSARAPLAGGELEQFF. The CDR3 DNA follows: TGCAGTGCTAGAGCACCCCTAGCGGGGGGAGAACTTGAGCAGTTCTTC.

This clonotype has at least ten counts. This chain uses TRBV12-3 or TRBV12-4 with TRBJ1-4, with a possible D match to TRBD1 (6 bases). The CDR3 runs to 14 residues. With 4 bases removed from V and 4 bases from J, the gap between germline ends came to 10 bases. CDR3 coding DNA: TGTGCCAGCAGTTCGGACAGATTTAATGAAAAACTGTTTTTT. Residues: CASSSDRFNEKLFF.

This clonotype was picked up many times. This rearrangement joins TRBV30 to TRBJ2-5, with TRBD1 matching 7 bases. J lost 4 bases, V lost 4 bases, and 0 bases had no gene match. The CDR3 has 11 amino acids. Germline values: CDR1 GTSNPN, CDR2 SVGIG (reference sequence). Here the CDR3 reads CAWTGGETQYF. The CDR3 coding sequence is TGTGCCTGGACAGGGGGAGAGACCCAGTACTTC.

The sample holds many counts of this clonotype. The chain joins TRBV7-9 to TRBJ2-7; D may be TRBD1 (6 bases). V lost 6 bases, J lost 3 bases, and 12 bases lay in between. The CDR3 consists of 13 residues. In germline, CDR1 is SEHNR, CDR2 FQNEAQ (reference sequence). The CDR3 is CASSDDRNYEQYF. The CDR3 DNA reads TGTGCCAGCAGTGATGACAGGAACTACGAGCAGTACTTC.

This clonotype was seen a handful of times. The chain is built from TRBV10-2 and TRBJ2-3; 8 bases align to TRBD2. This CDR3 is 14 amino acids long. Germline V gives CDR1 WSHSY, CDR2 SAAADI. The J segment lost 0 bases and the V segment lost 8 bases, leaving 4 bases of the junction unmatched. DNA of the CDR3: TGCGCCAGCGGGGTAGCGGGGAGCACAGATACGCAGTATTTT. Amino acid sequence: CASGVAGSTDTQYF.

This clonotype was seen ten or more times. The CDR3: CASTFRGENTEAFF. The CDR3 DNA reads as TGTGCCAGCACCTTTCGCGGGGAGAACACTGAAGCTTTCTTT. This chain uses TRBV18 with TRBJ1-1; D gene ambiguous. CDR1 KGHSH and CDR2 LQKENI come from the germline V gene. V gave up 8 bases and J gave up 1 base, with 14 bases separating them. The CDR3 has 14 amino acids.

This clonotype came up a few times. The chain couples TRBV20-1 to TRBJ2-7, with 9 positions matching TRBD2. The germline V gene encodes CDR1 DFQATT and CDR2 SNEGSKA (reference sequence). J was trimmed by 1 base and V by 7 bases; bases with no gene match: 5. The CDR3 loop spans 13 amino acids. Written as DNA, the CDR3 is TGCAGTGGACCAGCGGGGGGATCCTACGAGCAGTACTTC. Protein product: CSGPAGGSYEQYF.

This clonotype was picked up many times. The CDR3 coding sequence is TGCAGTGCTAGAGGAACAGGGGGCGCGTGGTCACCCCTCCACTTT. It specifies CSARGTGGAWSPLHF. The chain has TRBV20-1 and TRBJ1-6, with 9 positions matching TRBD1. The CDR3 is made up of 15 amino acids. CDR1 and CDR2 (germline): DFQATT, SNEGSKA (reference sequence). With 1 base clipped from V and 10 bases from J, the junction kept 8 bases outside the gene matches.

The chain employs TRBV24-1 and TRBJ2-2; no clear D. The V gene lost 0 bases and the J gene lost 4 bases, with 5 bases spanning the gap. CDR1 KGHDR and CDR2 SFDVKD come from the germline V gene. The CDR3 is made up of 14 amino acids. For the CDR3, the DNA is TGTGCCACCAGTGATTTGTTGGGCACCGGGGAGCTGTTTTTT. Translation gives CATSDLLGTGELFF.

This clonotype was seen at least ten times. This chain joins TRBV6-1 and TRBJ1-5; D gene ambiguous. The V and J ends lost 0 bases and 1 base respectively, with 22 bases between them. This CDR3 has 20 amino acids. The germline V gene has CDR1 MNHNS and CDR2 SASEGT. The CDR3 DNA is TGTGCCAGCAGTGAAGCGCTTGGCGGTCTGTGGCAGACAAGCAATCAGCCCCAGCATTTT. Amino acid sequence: CASSEALGGLWQTSNQPQHF.

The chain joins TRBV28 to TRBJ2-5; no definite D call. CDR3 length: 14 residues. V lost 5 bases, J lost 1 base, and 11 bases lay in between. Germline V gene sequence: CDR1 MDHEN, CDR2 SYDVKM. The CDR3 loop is CASSPPWGQETQYF. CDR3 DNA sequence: TGTGCCAGCAGTCCCCCGTGGGGCCAAGAGACCCAGTACTTC.

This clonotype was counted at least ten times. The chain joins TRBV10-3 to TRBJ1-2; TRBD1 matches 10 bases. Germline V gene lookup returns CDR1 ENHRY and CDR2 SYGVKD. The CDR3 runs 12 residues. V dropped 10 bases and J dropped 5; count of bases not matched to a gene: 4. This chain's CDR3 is CASRQGAYGYTF. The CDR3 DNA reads TGTGCCAGCAGACAGGGGGCATATGGCTACACCTTC.

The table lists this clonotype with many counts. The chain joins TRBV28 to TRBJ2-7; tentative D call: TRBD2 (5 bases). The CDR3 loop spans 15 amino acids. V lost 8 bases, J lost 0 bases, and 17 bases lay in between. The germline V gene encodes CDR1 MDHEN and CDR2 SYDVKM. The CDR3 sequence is CASSSPTRHSYEQYF. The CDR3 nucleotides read TGTGCCAGCTCTTCCCCCACTAGACACTCCTACGAGCAGTACTTC.